This TCR beta chain was sequenced for a study of blood T cell repertoires in COVID-19. Study at large: Samples representing acute and convalescent COVID-19 were sourced from the United States, Italy and Spain. PBMCs, B-cell-depleted T cells, or T cells provided the cDNA or gDNA that made up the material.

Original analysis: It was from reference gene primer amplification that nucleated cell counts were estimated. The table came from immunoSEQ multiplex PCR; TCRdb's copy has only in-frame clones and leaves some out. D and trimming were read from the DNA, whereas the V and J calls and clone size are those reported in that table. In the table there are 250,000 to 350,000 clones, approximately 91% of which are singletons. The TCR originated in a man aged 18 to 30 with active or convalescent COVID-19. The specimen sequenced was peripheral blood.

CDR3 amino acids: CASGGMEQYF. The CDR3 nucleotides are TGTGCCAGTGGGGGGATGGAGCAGTACTTC. The V call is TRBV6-5, the J call TRBJ2-7; D is possibly TRBD2 (6 bases). This CDR3 contains 10 residues. Looked up from germline, CDR1 is MNHEY and CDR2 is SVGAGI. V dropped 9 bases and J dropped 7 bases, with 10 bases sitting between them.